This T cell receptor (beta chain) was recorded in a study of T cell responses to AZD1222 COVID-19 vaccine (dated by TCRdb to 2020 to 2023). For context, the study as a whole: TCR sequencing covered 233 trial participants: nearly 210 given two doses of AZD1222 and 26 given two doses of MenACWY control vaccine. Enrollment into the trials was organized by age into subgroups of 18-55, 56-69 and 70-plus years, and those subgroups contained approximately 160, 26 and 62 TCR-sequenced participants, respectively. Paper-wide results and their limitations: Reportedly, close to half of the unique spike-specific TCRs recognized epitopes lying outside the regions that are mutated in the B.1.351 and B.1.1.7 variants. Participants were mostly white British and included more females than males, and it was suggested by the authors that clonal diversity may have been underestimated. Because no day 14 peak-response samples were available, the repertoires could be characterized only after the peak T cell response. Conclusions about previously exposed vaccinees were limited because only six AZD1222 recipients were SARS-CoV-2 seropositive at baseline. CD4 TCRs associated with the vaccine covered the entire spike protein, and the dominant responses were in regions 160-218 and 743-854. A significant rise in spike-specific TCR breadth and depth was observed after two AZD1222 doses relative to day 0 and relative to MenACWY recipients. In the small 56-69-year group, the increase in depth fell short of significance, most likely because of low power.

From the cysteine up to the phenylalanine, the CDR3 has a length of 14 residues. This entry keeps only the CDR3 DNA: 42 bases, framed from base 1. In the germline V gene (reference sequence), CDR1 corresponds to LGHDT and CDR2 to YNNKEL. Germline trimming amounts to 5 bases on V and 2 bases on J, with 6 as the count of junction bases outside the gene matches. The time point label, read with the paper, signifies: about 28 days (+/-7) after the second vaccine dose. Because spike-specific TCR depth and breadth did not differ between the two schedules, AZD1222 recipients who got a second dose at roughly 4 weeks were pooled with those who got a second dose at roughly 12 weeks. Samples from vaccinated people were obtained from the UK trials COV001 and COV002, which included a single-blind randomized controlled phase 2/3 trial of AZD1222 (ChAdOx1 nCoV-19) in healthy adults. For TCRbeta chain sequencing, PBMC samples were collected from trial participants at day 0 and at day 28 after the second dose.

Note on this clone: It lacks a known antigen. Base quality data are lacking; no much larger clone is found one base away.

The CDR3 regions of human TCRbeta chains were analyzed by immunosequencing. As for the authors' bioinformatics: TCRs in the repertoires were matched against a reference library of SARS-CoV-2-specific TCRs that had been generated with the MIRA antigen-specificity platform. Breadth meant the fraction of unique TCRs that were SARS-CoV-2-associated, whereas depth meant the fraction of total T cells that were SARS-CoV-2-associated. Using the MIRA data, every spike-specific TCR was mapped to the spike region that the TCR reacted to and assigned to either a CD4 or a CD8 class. Log10-transformed breadth and depth values were compared by one-way ANOVA with Sidak's multiple comparisons tests. Held by TCRdb, this immuneACCESS table contains in-frame sequences only and omits some clones. Under half of the omission traces to an unresolved V gene where checked; the cause of the rest is unknown. D and trimming were read from the DNA, whereas the V and J calls and clone size are those reported in that table. The sample contains tens of thousands of clones, about nine tenths of them found a single time. The ten largest clones capture about 7% of the sample.

The rearranged chain carries TRBV3-1 (or the pseudogene TRBV3-2) and TRBJ2-7; 7 of the junction bases match TRBD1. The TCR originated in an adult who received the AZD1222 COVID-19 vaccine. This specimen consisted of peripheral blood, obtained 28 days after the second AZD1222 dose. The CDR3 region reads CASSARQGPYEQYF. The nucleotide sequence is given as TGTGCCAGCAGCGCCCGACAGGGACCCTACGAGCAGTACTTC.